What follows are 23 T cell receptor beta chains derived from one specimen sequenced in a study of T cells after yellow fever vaccination. MiXCR, applied by TCRdb to the 5' RACE reads, yields one record per CDR3 protein. The table has around 310,000 distinct CDR3 sequences, almost 4% seen once. The sample consisted of PBMCs, taken 5 days after the yellow fever booster vaccination. The receptors come from a man aged 18-30 years who received the YFV17D yellow fever vaccine.

This clonotype has at least ten counts. The chain joins TRBV5-1 to TRBJ2-1; 8 positions agree with TRBD1. V trimming: 2 bases; J trimming: 9 bases; junction bases outside the gene matches: 10. CDR3 length: 15 amino acids. From germline, CDR1 is SGHRS and CDR2 YFSETQ. CDR3 sequence reads: CASSFSGTGWGEQFF. DNA for the CDR3: TGCGCCAGCAGCTTTTCCGGGACAGGATGGGGTGAGCAGTTCTTC.

The chain carries TRBV7-2 and TRBJ1-2; D is ambiguous. V lost 2 bases, J lost 0 bases, and 10 bases lay in between. The CDR3 runs 15 residues. Germline-derived CDR1 and CDR2 are SGHTA and FQGNSA. CDR3: CASSLRLGSNYGYTF. The CDR3 region has the DNA TGTGCCAGCAGCTTACGTTTGGGTTCTAACTATGGCTACACCTTC. Together with reference TRBV7-2 and TRBJ1-2, the CDR3 gives the full variable domain: GAGVSQSPSNKVTEKGKDVELRCDPISGHTALYWYRQSLGQGLEFLIYFQGNSAPDKSGLPSDRFSAERTGGSVSTLTIQRTQQEDSAVYLCASSLRLGSNYGYTFGSGTRLTVV.

This clonotype came up many times. This chain uses TRBV27 with TRBJ1-5; 7 bases map to TRBD1. The trim removed 5 bases at V and 0 bases at J, leaving 13 bases unmatched. Per germline, CDR1 MNHEY and CDR2 SMNVEV (reference sequence). This CDR3 is built from 18 residues. Here the CDR3 reads CASSQTGEGLYSNQPQHF. The CDR3 nucleotides are TGTGCCAGCAGTCAAACAGGGGAGGGGCTATATAGCAATCAGCCCCAGCATTTT.

This clonotype has more than one count but fewer than ten. This rearrangement joins TRBV12-3 or TRBV12-4 to TRBJ2-6; TRBD1 is a possible D gene (6 bases). Between the trimmed V and J ends, which lost 2 bases and 2 bases, there was a span of 7 bases. The length of the CDR3 is 15 residues. CDR3: CASSLRDTGANVLTF. The CDR3, as DNA: TGTGCCAGCAGTTTAAGGGACACTGGGGCCAACGTCCTGACTTTC.

This clonotype was counted many times. The rearrangement links TRBV20-1 to TRBJ1-2; D gene unclear. The CDR3 is 13 residues long. The germline V gene has CDR1 DFQATT and CDR2 SNEGSKA (reference sequence). With 0 bases removed from V and 1 base from J, the gap between germline ends came to 6 bases. The CDR3 spells CSARDRINYGYTF. The CDR3 nucleotides are TGCAGTGCTAGAGACAGAATTAACTATGGCTACACCTTC.

This clonotype was recorded at least ten times. The rearrangement joins TRBV7-2 to TRBJ2-1, with TRBD1 matching over 8 bases. In germline, CDR1 is SGHTA, CDR2 FQGNSA. This CDR3 contains 15 residues. With V trimmed by 6 bases and J by 5 bases, 9 bases remained unmatched. CDR3 DNA: TGTGCCAGCAGAGAGGGGGACAGGCCCCACAATGAGCAGTTCTTC. It codes for CASREGDRPHNEQFF.

J is TRBJ1-4 and V is TRBV7-8, with a weak D call TRBD1 (5 bases). Trimming stripped 4 bases from V and 4 bases from J, with 10 bases between. CDR1 and CDR2 from the germline V gene are SGHVS and FQNEAQ. This CDR3 region has 14 residues. CDR3 loop: CASSSRQSNEKLFF. CDR3 coding DNA: TGTGCCAGCAGCTCCCGACAGAGTAATGAAAAACTGTTTTTT.

The DNA of the CDR3 is TGTGCCAGCAGCCAAGAGCTGTATGGCTACACCTTC. It codes for CASSQELYGYTF. The chain recombines TRBV3-1 with TRBJ1-2; D is unclear. Per germline, CDR1 LGHDT and CDR2 YNNKEL (reference sequence). The CDR3 consists of 12 residues. Trimming shortened V by 0 bases and J by 5 bases, and 4 bases separated the two germline ends. Looking up the rest from reference TRBV3-1 and TRBJ1-2 gives the full variable domain: DTAVSQTPKYLVTQMGNDKSIKCEQNLGHDTMYWYKQDSKKFLKIMFSYNNKELIINETVPNRFSPKSPDKAHLNLHINSLELGDSAVYFCASSQELYGYTFGSGTRLTVV.

The V and J genes are TRBV7-9 and TRBJ2-7; TRBD1 might be the D (6 bases). Trimming pared 8 bases from V and 4 bases from J, leaving 15 bases between. Germline V gives CDR1 SEHNR, CDR2 FQNEAQ (reference sequence). The length of the CDR3 is 13 residues. The CDR3 spells CASSDPGEYEQYV. The CDR3 coding sequence is TGTGCCAGCTCCGATCCAGGGGAATACGAGCAGTACGTC.

J is TRBJ2-2 and V is TRBV5-6; D is possibly TRBD2 (6 bases). The V gene lost 0 bases and the J gene lost 1 base, with 10 bases spanning the gap. The CDR3 contains 16 residues. From germline, CDR1 is SGHDT and CDR2 YYEEEE. The CDR3 loop is CASSLAREKNTGELFF. For the CDR3, the DNA is TGTGCCAGCAGCTTGGCCCGGGAGAAGAACACCGGGGAGCTGTTTTTT.

This chain connects TRBV20-1 to TRBJ1-4, with no clear D. Germline assignment: CDR1 DFQATT and CDR2 SNEGSKA (reference sequence). Trimming shortened V by 0 bases and J by 4 bases, and 12 bases separated the two germline ends. The CDR3 has 15 residues. The CDR3 coding sequence is TGCAGTGCTAGAGATCCGTGGACGGATAATGAAAAACTGTTTTTT. Translating it yields CSARDPWTDNEKLFF.

This clonotype was seen at least ten times. J is TRBJ2-3 and V is TRBV20-1; D gene ambiguous. Germline V CDR1 and CDR2: DFQATT, SNEGSKA (reference sequence). V was shortened by 6 bases and J by 2 bases, with 9 bases between the two germline ends. This CDR3 spans 12 amino acids. The CDR3 nucleotides read TGCAGTGCAGAGCAGGTCACAGATACGCAGTATTTT. Translated, it gives CSAEQVTDTQYF.

In its sample, this clonotype was seen a few times. The chain recombines TRBV5-1 with TRBJ2-6; D gene unclear. Germline V gene data show CDR1 as SGHRS and CDR2 as YFSETQ. The CDR3 spans 14 residues. The ends were cut back, 3 bases at V and 2 bases at J, with 6 bases in the middle. The CDR3 here is CASSYPAGANVLTF. The CDR3 bases are TGCGCCAGCAGCTACCCCGCTGGGGCCAACGTCCTGACTTTC.

This clonotype has more than one count but fewer than ten. The V gene is TRBV6-2 or TRBV6-3, the J gene TRBJ2-1; D perhaps matches TRBD1 (5 bases). The CDR3 totals 13 residues. The germline V gene has CDR1 MNHEY and CDR2 SVGEGT. Trimming shortened V by 0 bases and J by 9 bases, and 9 bases separated the two germline ends. The CDR3 spells CASSYSSGPEQFF. CDR3 nucleotides: TGTGCCAGCAGTTACTCGTCAGGGCCTGAGCAGTTCTTC.

This clonotype was observed many times. The J gene is TRBJ2-1, the V gene TRBV7-3; D tentatively fits TRBD1 or TRBD2 (5 bases each). Trimming left V 2 bases short and J 7 bases short, with 15 bases between. Per the germline V gene, CDR1 is SGHTA and CDR2 is FQGTGA. The CDR3 loop spans 15 amino acids. CDR3 residues: CASSLRPGEGNEQFF. Here the CDR3 DNA reads TGTGCCAGCAGCTTACGTCCCGGAGAGGGGAATGAGCAGTTCTTC.

This clonotype was seen only a few times. The chain employs TRBV12-3 or TRBV12-4 and TRBJ2-2; 7 bases fit TRBD2. The junction had 8 bases not matched to a gene; V was cut back by 8 bases and J by 2 bases. The CDR3 sequence is 15 residues long. The chain's CDR3 is CASCLGGFNTGELFF. CDR3 in DNA: TGTGCCAGCTGCCTGGGGGGGTTTAACACCGGGGAGCTGTTTTTT.

This chain joins TRBV9 and TRBJ1-2; unclear D gene. Germline V gene lookup returns CDR1 SGDLS and CDR2 YYNGEE. This CDR3 has 13 amino acids. The V end lost 0 bases, the J end lost 6 bases, and 9 bases lay between the germline ends. The CDR3 here is CASSVDFGDGYTF. DNA for the CDR3: TGTGCCAGCAGCGTAGATTTTGGGGATGGCTACACCTTC.

There are a few counts of this clonotype. V usage is TRBV7-2 and J usage is TRBJ2-1, with 10 bases identical to TRBD2. Germline lookup yields CDR1 SGHTA and CDR2 FQGNSA. The CDR3 extends over 15 amino acids. J lost 6 bases, V lost 5 bases, and 7 bases had no gene match. The DNA for the CDR3 is TGTGCCAGCAGCACGAGACTAGCGGGCGGCAATGAGCAGTTCTTC. Its translation is CASSTRLAGGNEQFF.

The rearrangement links TRBV2 to TRBJ1-2; the D gene is possibly TRBD1 (6 bases). CDR1 SNHLY and CDR2 FYNNEI come from the germline V gene. The CDR3 runs to 17 residues. Trimming cost V 4 bases and J 0 bases, with 18 bases left between them. CDR3 sequence: CASSGLGQGKSNYGYTF. The CDR3 nucleotides read TGTGCCAGCAGTGGGTTAGGCCAGGGGAAGTCTAACTATGGCTACACCTTC.

The rearrangement uses TRBV5-5 and TRBJ2-5; 10 nucleotides align to TRBD2. Germline values: CDR1 SGHKS, CDR2 YYEKEE (reference sequence). The CDR3 has 15 amino acids. V lost 2 bases, J lost 1 base, and 2 bases stayed unmatched. This CDR3 is CASSFASGGQETQYF. CDR3 in DNA: TGTGCCAGCAGCTTTGCTAGCGGGGGCCAAGAGACCCAGTACTTC.

The rearrangement uses TRBV4-3 and TRBJ2-5; 8 bases match TRBD2. Germline loops: CDR1 LGHNA, CDR2 YSLEER. The CDR3 extends over 15 amino acids. Unmatched junction bases numbered 9, after V lost 4 bases and J lost 5 bases. The CDR3 region has the DNA TGCGCCAGCAGCCCAAGACGCGGGGGGTGGGAGACCCAGTACTTC. Protein sequence: CASSPRRGGWETQYF.

There are a few counts of this clonotype. This chain joins TRBV20-1 and TRBJ1-1; D unresolved. Trimming removed 2 bases at V and 1 base at J, with 11 bases between. The CDR3 has 14 amino acids. Germline CDR1 and CDR2: DFQATT and SNEGSKA (reference sequence). The CDR3: CSARRADGNTEAFF. The CDR3, as DNA: TGCAGTGCTAGACGTGCGGACGGGAACACTGAAGCTTTCTTT.

This clonotype has a handful of counts. The chain combines TRBV5-1 with TRBJ2-3, with TRBD2 as a possible D gene (5 bases). V was clipped by 4 bases and J by 5 bases, with 11 bases between them. The CDR3 is 13 amino acids. Germline CDR1 SGHRS, CDR2 YFSETQ. The CDR3: CASSGFEGDTQYF. The CDR3 nucleotides read TGCGCCAGCAGCGGGTTCGAGGGAGATACGCAGTATTTT.